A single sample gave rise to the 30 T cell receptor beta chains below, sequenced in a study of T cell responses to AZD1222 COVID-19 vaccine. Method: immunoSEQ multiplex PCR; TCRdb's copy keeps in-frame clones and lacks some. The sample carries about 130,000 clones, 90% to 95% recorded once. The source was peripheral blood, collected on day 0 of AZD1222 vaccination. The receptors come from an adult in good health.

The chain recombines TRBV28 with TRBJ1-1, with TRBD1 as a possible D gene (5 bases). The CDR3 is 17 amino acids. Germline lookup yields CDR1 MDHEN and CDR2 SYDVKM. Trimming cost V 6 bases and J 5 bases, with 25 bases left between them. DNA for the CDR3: TGTGCCAGCAGCCCCCACCCCTCCGGTCCGTGGGGGACTGAAGCTTTCTTT. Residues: CASSPHPSGPWGTEAFF.

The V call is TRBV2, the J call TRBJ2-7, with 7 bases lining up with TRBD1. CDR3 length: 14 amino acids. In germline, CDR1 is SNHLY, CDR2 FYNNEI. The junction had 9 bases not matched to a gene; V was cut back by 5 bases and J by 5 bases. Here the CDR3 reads CASSSQGVWNEQYF. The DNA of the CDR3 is TGTGCCAGCAGTTCTCAGGGGGTCTGGAACGAGCAGTACTTC.

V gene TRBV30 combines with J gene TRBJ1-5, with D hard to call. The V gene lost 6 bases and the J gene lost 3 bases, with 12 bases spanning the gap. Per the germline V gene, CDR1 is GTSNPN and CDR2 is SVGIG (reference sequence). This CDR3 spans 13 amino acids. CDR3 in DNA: TGTGCCTGTGCCCACAGTTTCAATCAGCCCCAGCATTTT. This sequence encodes CACAHSFNQPQHF.

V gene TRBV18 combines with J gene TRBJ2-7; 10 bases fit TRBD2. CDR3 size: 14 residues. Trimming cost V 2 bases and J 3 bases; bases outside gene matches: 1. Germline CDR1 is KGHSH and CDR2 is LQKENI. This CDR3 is CASSPGLADYEQYF. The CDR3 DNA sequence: TGTGCCAGCTCACCAGGACTAGCGGACTACGAGCAGTACTTC.

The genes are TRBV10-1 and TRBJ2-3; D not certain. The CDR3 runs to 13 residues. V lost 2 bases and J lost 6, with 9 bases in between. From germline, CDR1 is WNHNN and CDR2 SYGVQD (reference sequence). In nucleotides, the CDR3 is TGCGCCAGCAGTGAGAGGTCCTCGGATACGCAGTATTTT. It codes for CASSERSSDTQYF.

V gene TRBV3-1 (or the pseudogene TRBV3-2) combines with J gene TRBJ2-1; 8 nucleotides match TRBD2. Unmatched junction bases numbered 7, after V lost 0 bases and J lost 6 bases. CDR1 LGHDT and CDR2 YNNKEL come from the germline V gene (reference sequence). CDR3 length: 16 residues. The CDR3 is CASSQDGSGGFNEQFF. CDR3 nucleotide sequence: TGTGCCAGCAGCCAAGATGGGAGCGGGGGATTCAATGAGCAGTTCTTC.

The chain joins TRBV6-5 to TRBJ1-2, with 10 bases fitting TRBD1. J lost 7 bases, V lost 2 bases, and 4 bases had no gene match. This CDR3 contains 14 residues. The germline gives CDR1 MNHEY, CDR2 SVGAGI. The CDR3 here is CASSYGTGARGYTF. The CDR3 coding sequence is TGTGCCAGCAGTTACGGGACAGGGGCACGTGGCTACACCTTC.

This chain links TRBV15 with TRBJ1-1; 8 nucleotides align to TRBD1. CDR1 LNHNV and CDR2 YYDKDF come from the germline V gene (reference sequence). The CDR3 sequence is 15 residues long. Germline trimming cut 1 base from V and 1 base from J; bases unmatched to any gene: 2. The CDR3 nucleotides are TGTGCCACCAGCAGAGCAGGGGGCGCGAACACTGAAGCTTTCTTT. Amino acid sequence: CATSRAGGANTEAFF.

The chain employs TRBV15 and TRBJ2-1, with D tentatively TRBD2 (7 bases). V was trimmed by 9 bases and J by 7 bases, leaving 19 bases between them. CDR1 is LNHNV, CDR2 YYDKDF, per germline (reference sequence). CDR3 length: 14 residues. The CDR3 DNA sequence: TGTGCCACGTCCGGAGGGGGGGCCGTTAATGAGCAGTTCTTC. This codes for CATSGGGAVNEQFF.

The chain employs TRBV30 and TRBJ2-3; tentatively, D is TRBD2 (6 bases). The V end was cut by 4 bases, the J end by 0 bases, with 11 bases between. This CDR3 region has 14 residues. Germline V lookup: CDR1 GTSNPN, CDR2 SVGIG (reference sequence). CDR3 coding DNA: TGTGCCTGGAAGGAGGGAGGAAGCACAGATACGCAGTATTTT. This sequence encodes CAWKEGGSTDTQYF.

The CDR3 DNA follows: TGTGCCAGCAGTTTACACACTTCCTACGAGCAGTACTTC. Translated, it gives CASSLHTSYEQYF. The V and J genes are TRBV12-3 or TRBV12-4 and TRBJ2-7, with D unclear. The CDR3 is made up of 13 amino acids. V lost 2 bases and J 1 base, leaving 6 bases between the germline ends.

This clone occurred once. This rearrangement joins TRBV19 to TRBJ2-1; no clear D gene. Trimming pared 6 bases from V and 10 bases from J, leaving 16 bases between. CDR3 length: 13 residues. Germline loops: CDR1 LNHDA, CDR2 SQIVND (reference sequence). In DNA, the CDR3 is TGTGCCAGTAGAAGGGCCTTTTTGTCGGAGCAGTTCTTC. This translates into CASRRAFLSEQFF.

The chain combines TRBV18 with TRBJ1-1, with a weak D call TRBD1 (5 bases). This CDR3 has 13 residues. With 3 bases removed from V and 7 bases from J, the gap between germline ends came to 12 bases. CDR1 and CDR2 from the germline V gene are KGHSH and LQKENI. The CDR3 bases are TGTGCCAGCTCACCGGGGCAGGCTATTGAAGCTTTCTTT. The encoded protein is CASSPGQAIEAFF.

DNA of the CDR3: TGTGCCAGCAGCTTAGCGGGAGAGACGGTTGAGCAGTTCTTC. This codes for CASSLAGETVEQFF. V is TRBV11-2 and J is TRBJ2-1; maybe TRBD2 (6 bases). Per the germline V gene, CDR1 is SGHAT and CDR2 is FQNNGV. Trimming shortened V by 1 base and J by 9 bases, and 13 bases separated the two germline ends. This CDR3 spans 14 amino acids. The variable domain in full, with the rest retrieved from reference TRBV11-2 and TRBJ2-1, is EAGVAQSPRYKIIEKRQSVAFWCNPISGHATLYWYQQILGQGPKLLIQFQNNGVVDDSQLPKDRFSAERLKGVDSTLKIQPAKLEDSAVYLCASSLAGETVEQFFGPGTRLTVL.

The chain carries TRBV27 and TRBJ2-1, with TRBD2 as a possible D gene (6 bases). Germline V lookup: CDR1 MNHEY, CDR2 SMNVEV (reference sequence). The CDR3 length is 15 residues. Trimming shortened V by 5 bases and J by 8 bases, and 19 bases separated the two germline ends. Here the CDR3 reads CASSGHWRGLHEQFF. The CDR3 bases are TGTGCCAGCAGTGGCCATTGGCGGGGTCTCCATGAGCAGTTCTTC.

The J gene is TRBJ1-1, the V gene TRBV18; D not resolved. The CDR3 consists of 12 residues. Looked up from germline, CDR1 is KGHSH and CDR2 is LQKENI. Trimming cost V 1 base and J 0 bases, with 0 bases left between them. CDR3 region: CASSPLNTEAFF. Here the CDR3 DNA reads TGTGCCAGCTCACCACTGAACACTGAAGCTTTCTTT.

The CDR3 spells CASSQDLQGVLNTEAFF. The CDR3 DNA is TGCGCCAGCAGCCAAGATCTACAGGGGGTACTAAACACTGAAGCTTTCTTT. The chain uses TRBV4-1 and TRBJ1-1; 8 positions agree with TRBD1. V gave up 0 bases and J gave up 2 bases; unmatched junction bases: 8. The CDR3 runs to 17 residues. The germline gives CDR1 MGHRA, CDR2 YSYEKL.

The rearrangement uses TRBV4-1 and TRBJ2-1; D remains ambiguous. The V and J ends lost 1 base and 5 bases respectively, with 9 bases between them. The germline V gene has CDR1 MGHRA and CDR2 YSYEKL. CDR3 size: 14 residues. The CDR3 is CASSQVVRHNEQFF. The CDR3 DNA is TGCGCCAGCAGCCAAGTGGTACGTCACAATGAGCAGTTCTTC.

Here the CDR3 DNA reads TGTGCCAGCAGCTTAGACTTCCAGGGGAGAGGCTACACCTTC. Protein: CASSLDFQGRGYTF. The J gene is TRBJ1-2, the V gene TRBV7-2; possible D gene TRBD1, 6 bases. The CDR3 loop spans 14 amino acids. Germline V gene lookup returns CDR1 SGHTA and CDR2 FQGNSA. Between the trimmed V and J ends, which lost 1 base and 8 bases, there was a span of 14 bases.

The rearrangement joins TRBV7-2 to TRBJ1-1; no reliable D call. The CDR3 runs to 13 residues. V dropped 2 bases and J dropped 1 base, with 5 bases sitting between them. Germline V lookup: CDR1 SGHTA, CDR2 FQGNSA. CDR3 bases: TGTGCCAGCAGCTTACTTACGAACACTGAAGCTTTCTTT. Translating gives CASSLLTNTEAFF.

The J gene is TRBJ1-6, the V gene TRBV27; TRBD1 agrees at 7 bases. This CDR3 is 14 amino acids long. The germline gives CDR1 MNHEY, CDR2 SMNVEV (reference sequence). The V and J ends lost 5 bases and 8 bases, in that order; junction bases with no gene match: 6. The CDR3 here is CASSQQGRHSPLHF. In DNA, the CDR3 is TGTGCCAGCAGTCAACAGGGGAGGCATTCACCCCTCCACTTT.

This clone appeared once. The CDR3 DNA follows: TGTGCCAGCAGCCTCGGGACACAACGGAACACTGAAGCTTTCTTT. It is translated as CASSLGTQRNTEAFF. The chain joins TRBV3-1 (or the pseudogene TRBV3-2) to TRBJ1-1; a weak D match, TRBD1 (6 bases). Trimming pared 4 bases from V and 1 base from J, leaving 13 bases between. CDR1 is LGHDT, CDR2 YNNKEL, per germline (reference sequence). This CDR3 spans 15 amino acids.

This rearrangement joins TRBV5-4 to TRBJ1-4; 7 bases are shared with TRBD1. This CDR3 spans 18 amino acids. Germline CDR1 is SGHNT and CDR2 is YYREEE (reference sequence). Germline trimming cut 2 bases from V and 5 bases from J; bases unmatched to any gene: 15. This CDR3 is CASSFWDSPVAGNEKLFF. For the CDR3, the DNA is TGTGCCAGCAGCTTCTGGGACAGCCCCGTAGCGGGGAATGAAAAACTGTTTTTT.

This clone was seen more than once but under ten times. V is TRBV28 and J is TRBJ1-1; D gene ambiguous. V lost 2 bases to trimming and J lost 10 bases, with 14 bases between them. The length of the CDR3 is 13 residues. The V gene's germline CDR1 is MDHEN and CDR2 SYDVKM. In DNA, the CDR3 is TGTGCCAGCAGTTTACCCAACCCTCCGCGAGCTTTCTTT. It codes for CASSLPNPPRAFF.

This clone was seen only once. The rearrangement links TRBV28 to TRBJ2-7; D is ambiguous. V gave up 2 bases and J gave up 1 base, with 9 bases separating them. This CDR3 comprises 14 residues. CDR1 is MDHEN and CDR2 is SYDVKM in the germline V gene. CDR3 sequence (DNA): TGTGCCAGCAGTTTAGACACGGTGTCCTACGAGCAGTACTTC. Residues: CASSLDTVSYEQYF.

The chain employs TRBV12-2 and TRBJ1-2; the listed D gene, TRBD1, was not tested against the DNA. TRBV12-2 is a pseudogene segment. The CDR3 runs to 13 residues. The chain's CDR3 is CASRTDRGHGYTF. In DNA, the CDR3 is TGTGCAAGTCGTACGGACAGGGGCCATGGCTACACCTTC.

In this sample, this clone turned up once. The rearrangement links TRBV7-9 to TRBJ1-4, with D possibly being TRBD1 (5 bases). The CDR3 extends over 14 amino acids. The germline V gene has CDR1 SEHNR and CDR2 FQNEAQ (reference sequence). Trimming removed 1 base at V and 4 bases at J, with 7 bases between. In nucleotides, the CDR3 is TGTGCCAGCAGCTTAGGACAGTTTAATGAAAAACTGTTTTTT. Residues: CASSLGQFNEKLFF. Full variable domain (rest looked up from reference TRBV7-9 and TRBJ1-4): DTGVSQNPRHKITKRGQNVTFRCDPISEHNRLYWYRQTLGQGPEFLTYFQNEAQLEKSRLLSDRFSAERPKGSFSTLEIQRTEQGDSAMYLCASSLGQFNEKLFFGSGTQLSVL.

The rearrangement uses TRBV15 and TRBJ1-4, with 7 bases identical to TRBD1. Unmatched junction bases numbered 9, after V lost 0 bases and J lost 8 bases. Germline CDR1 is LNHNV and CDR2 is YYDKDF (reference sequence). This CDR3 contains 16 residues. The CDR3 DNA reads TGTGCCACCAGCAGAGAGGTAAGGGGGCGCGGCGAAAAACTGTTTTTT. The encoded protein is CATSREVRGRGEKLFF.

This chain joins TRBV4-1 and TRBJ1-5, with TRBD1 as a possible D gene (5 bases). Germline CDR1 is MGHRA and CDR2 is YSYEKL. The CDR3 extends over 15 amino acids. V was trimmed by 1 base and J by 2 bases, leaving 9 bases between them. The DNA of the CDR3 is TGCGCCAGCAGCCAAGTGGCACAGGGCAATCAGCCCCAGCATTTT. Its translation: CASSQVAQGNQPQHF.

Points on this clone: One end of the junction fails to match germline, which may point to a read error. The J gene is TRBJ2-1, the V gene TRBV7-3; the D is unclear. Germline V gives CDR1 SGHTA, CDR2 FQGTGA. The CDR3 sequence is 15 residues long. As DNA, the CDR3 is TGTGCCAGCAGCTTCGAACCGAGCTCCCACAATGAGCAGTTCTTC. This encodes CASSFEPSSHNEQFF.